This TCR beta chain was profiled in a study of long-term antiretroviral therapy in people with HIV. Per donor, a minimum of one pre-ART and a minimum of two post-ART PBMC samples were available. They ran version v3.0 of the immunoSEQ assay at survey level. Sequencing aimed at roughly 40,000-55,000 T-cell genomes per sample. The method was immunoSEQ multiplex PCR; TCRdb's version includes in-frame clones alone and lacks a portion of them. The table shows tens of thousands of clones, with about 89% occurring only once. Notes on the study in general: No data on ART adherence, viral resistance or therapy changes.

Germline CDR1 and CDR2: SNHLY and FYNNEI. V lost 8 bases and J lost 8; bases outside the gene matches: 38. CDR3 size: 24 residues. On this clone itself: What it recognizes is unknown.

The sequenced sample was unsorted PBMCs, obtained 2.6 years after starting antiretroviral therapy. This TCR derives from a woman aged 45-59 years with HIV. This chain joins TRBV2 and TRBJ2-1; 11 bases fit TRBD2. The CDR3 sequence: CASESPRSGGADSGRALSGDEQFF. CDR3 nucleotides: TGTGCCAGCGAGAGTCCCAGGAGCGGGGGCGCAGATAGCGGGAGGGCCTTATCAGGGGATGAGCAGTTCTTC.